This T cell receptor (beta chain) is drawn from a study of shared clonotypes between healthy human individuals. On the study more broadly: Plates per donor: three CD4 naive, three CD4 memory, two CD8 naive, one CD8 memory. Overall study findings and caveats: In a handful of donors, around 5.5% of naive CD4 clonotypes appeared in common. Among donors, the sharing of clonotypes was expected to be influenced by sequencing depth.

Naivety among CD8 cells was defined by CD45RO negativity and positive CCR7 selection, thereby excluding terminally differentiated effector memory CD45RA+ cells. Donors, without exception, were Caucasian adults residing in Nashville, Tennessee. The sample holds a few counts of this clone. Antigen unknown. V lost 4 bases, J lost 0 bases, and 10 bases lay in between. This CDR3 has 15 residues. From germline, CDR1 is LNHDA and CDR2 SQIVND (reference sequence). The protocol was immunoSEQ multiplex PCR, while the TCRdb copy is restricted to in-frame clones and leaves out a portion. The sample lists about 2.2 million clones; 85% to 95% were seen once.

Material: naive CD8+ T cells from PBMCs. The chain carries TRBV19 and TRBJ1-5; D is uncertain. The TCR comes from a man in his late teens or twenties in good health. Some clones in this sample may be carry-over from other donors' samples. The CDR3 here is CASSNRTLSNQPQHF. CDR3 DNA sequence: TGTGCCAGTAGTAACCGCACCCTTAGCAATCAGCCCCAGCATTTT. The entire variable domain, with the rest obtained from reference TRBV19 and TRBJ1-5, is as follows: DGGITQSPKYLFRKEGQNVTLSCEQNLNHDAMYWYRQDPGQGLRLIYYSQIVNDFQKGDIAEGYSVSREKKESFPLTVTSAQKNPTAFYLCASSNRTLSNQPQHFGDGTRLSIL.